This T cell receptor beta chain was observed in a study of vaccination and CD4 T cells after COVID-19. Study details: Samples were taken after vaccination, a median of roughly 70 days after dose two, with a range of 14 to 241. Each of the control cultures got a CEFX pool, an HIV-1 Nef pool, or no peptide.

Germline CDR1 MNHEY, CDR2 SVGAGI. The CDR3 has 14 amino acids. V lost 0 bases and J 2 bases, leaving 7 bases between the germline ends. This clonotype has just a few counts. Antigen unknown. As to treatment: approximately nine-day PBMC culture with coronavirus spike peptide pools or control peptides (ViraFEST assay). Pre-COVID-19 pandemic sampling (2011-2018) yielded the unexposed donor's CD4+ T cells. ViraFEST used peptide pools to expand antigen-specific T cells, then sequenced TCRs. Cultured CD4+ T cell DNA underwent sequencing with the Oncomine TCR Beta short-read assay. MiXCR was run by TCRdb on the PCR reads, yielding one entry per CDR3 protein. Among 2,500 to 3,000 distinct CDR3 sequences listed, under 45% were seen once. Whole-study findings and limits: Researchers report that a median about 89% of reactive clones in convalescent patients surfaced only post-vaccination.

The rearrangement joins TRBV6-5 to TRBJ1-2, with D possibly TRBD1 on 5 matching bases. Sequenced sample: CD4+ T cells from blood, cultured in vitro. This sequence originates from a human donor in good health. Here the CDR3 reads CASSYSDKNYGYTF. CDR3 coding DNA: TGTGCCAGCAGTTACTCGGACAAGAACTATGGCTACACCTTC.